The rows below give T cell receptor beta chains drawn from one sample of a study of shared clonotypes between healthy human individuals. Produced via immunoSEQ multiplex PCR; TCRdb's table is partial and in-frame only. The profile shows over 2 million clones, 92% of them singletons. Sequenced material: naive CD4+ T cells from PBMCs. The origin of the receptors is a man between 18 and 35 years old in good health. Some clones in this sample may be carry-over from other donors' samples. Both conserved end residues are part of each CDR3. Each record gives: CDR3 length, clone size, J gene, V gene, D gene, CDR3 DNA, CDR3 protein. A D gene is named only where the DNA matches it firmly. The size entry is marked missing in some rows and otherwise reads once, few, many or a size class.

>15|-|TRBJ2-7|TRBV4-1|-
TGCGCCAGCAGCCAAGTGGGGCGGGCCTCCTACGAGCAGTACTTC
CASSQVGRASYEQYF
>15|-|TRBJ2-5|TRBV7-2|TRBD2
TGTGCCAGCAGCTTAGCAGCGGGAGGGTGGGAGACCCAGTACTTC
CASSLAAGGWETQYF
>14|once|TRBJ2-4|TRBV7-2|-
TGTGCCAGCAGTTCGGGACTAGCCAAAAACATTCAGTACTTC
CASSSGLAKNIQYF
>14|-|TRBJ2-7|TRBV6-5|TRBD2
TGTGCCAGCAACCCGGCCGGACTAGACTACGAGCAGTACTTC
CASNPAGLDYEQYF
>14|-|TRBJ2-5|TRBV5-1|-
TGCGCCAGCAGCTTGGCCGGGCGGGAAGAGACCCAGTACTTC
CASSLAGREETQYF
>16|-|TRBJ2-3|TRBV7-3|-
TGTGCCAGCAGCTTGGGGGCGGGACGGGTCACAGATACGCAGTATTTT
CASSLGAGRVTDTQYF
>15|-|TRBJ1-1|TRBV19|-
TGTGCCAGTAGTATGGGTAGGCTGACGGAGACTGAAGCTTTCTTT
CASSMGRLTETEAFF
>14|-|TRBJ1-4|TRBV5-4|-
TGTGCCAGCAGCTCCGGGAACGAAGGTGAAAAACTGTTTTTT
CASSSGNEGEKLFF
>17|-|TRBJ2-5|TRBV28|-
TGTGCCAGCAGACCTACCCCGCCAGGGACCAACCGGGAGACCCAGTACTTC
CASRPTPPGTNRETQYF
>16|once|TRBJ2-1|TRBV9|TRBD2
TGTGCCAGCAGCCAAACCACAGCGGGAGGGAACAATGAGCAGTTCTTC
CASSQTTAGGNNEQFF
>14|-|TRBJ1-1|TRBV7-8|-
TGTGCCAGCAGCCTTATCGAGGCGGGGCAGGAAGCTTTCTTT
CASSLIEAGQEAFF
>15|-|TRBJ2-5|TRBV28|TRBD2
TGTGCCAGCAGTTTGGGGCAAGCGGGAGGAGAGACCCAGTACTTC
CASSLGQAGGETQYF
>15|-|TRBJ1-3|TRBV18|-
TGTGCCAGCTCACTCCAGGGGATTCCTGGAAACACCATATATTTT
CASSLQGIPGNTIYF
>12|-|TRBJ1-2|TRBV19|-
TGTGCCAGTAGTTCCACCTCCTATGGCTACACCTTC
CASSSTSYGYTF
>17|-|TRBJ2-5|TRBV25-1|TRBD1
TGTGCCAGCAGTGTCCCCCCGGGACAGGGGCTTCAAGAGACCCAGTACTTC
CASSVPPGQGLQETQYF
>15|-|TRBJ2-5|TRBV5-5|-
TGTGCCAGCAGCTTGGCCCTAGCGCGTGACGAGACCCAGTACTTC
CASSLALARDETQYF
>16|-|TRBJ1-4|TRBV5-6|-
TGTGCCAGCAGCCCGGGCGGCGCAGTCGCTAATGAAAAACTGTTTTTT
CASSPGGAVANEKLFF
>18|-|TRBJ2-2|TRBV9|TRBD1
TGTGCCAGCAGCCCCCTATCTGGGAGGGGACAGGGGACCGGGGAGCTGTTTTTT
CASSPLSGRGQGTGELFF
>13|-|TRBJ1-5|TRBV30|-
TGTGCCTGGAGTGGTGGGAGTGGTCAGCCCCAGCATTTT
CAWSGGSGQPQHF
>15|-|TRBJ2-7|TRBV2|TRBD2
TGTGCCAGCTTAATTCCGGGACTAGCGGGCGACGAGCAGTACTTC
CASLIPGLAGDEQYF
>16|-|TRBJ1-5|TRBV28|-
TGTGCCAGCAGCTATACTGGACAGTCTAGCAATCAGCCCCAGCATTTT
CASSYTGQSSNQPQHF
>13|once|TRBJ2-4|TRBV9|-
TGTGCCAGCAGCGGGGGGTTTAGGGACATTCAGTACTTC
CASSGGFRDIQYF
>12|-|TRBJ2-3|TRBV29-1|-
TGCAGCGTTGATATTGGCACAGATACGCAGTATTTT
CSVDIGTDTQYF
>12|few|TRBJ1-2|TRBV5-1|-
TGCGCCAGCAGCTTCCAGGGTTATGGCTACACCTTC
CASSFQGYGYTF
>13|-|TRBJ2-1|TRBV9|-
TGTGCCAGCAGCGTAGCTGGGGCGACTGAGCAGTTCTTC
CASSVAGATEQFF
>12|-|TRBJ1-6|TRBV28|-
TGTGCCAGCCATGGACCGGGTTCACCCCTCCACTTT
CASHGPGSPLHF
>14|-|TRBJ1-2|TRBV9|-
TGTGCCAGCAGCACCCCCAGGGCCGAGGGAGGCTACACCTTC
CASSTPRAEGGYTF
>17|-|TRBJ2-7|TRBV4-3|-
TGCGCCAGCAGCCAAGATTTTTCGGGTGCATTCTCCTACGAGCAGTACTTC
CASSQDFSGAFSYEQYF
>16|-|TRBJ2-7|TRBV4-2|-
TGTGCCAGCAGCCTAAGCGTACAGGGAGAAGTAGGCGAGCAGTACTTC
CASSLSVQGEVGEQYF
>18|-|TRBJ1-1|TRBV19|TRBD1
TGTGCCAGTAGTCCCATCGGCGTCGGAAGGGGGCGAAACACTGAAGCTTTCTTT
CASSPIGVGRGRNTEAFF
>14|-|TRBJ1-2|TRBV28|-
TGTGCCAGCAGTCCGCCCGGGACGGCCTATGGCTACACCTTC
CASSPPGTAYGYTF
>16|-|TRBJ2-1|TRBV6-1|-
TGTGCCAGCAGTGCCCCCCGGATCCAGGTGACCGATGAGCAGTTCTTC
CASSAPRIQVTDEQFF
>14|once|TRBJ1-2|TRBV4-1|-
TGCGCCAGCAGCCAAGCCGGGGTGGCATATGGCTACACCTTC
CASSQAGVAYGYTF
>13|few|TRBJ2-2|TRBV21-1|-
TGTGCCAGCAGTTCAGTTCGAACCGGGGAGCTGTTTTTT
CASSSVRTGELFF
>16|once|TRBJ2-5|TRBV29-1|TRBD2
TGCAGCGTTGAAGATCTAGAGGGGAGGGTAAAAGAGACCCAGTACTTC
CSVEDLEGRVKETQYF
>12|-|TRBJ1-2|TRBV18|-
TGTGCCAGCTCACCACCCCAATATGGCTACACCTTC
CASSPPQYGYTF
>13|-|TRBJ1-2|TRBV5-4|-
TGTGCCAGCAGCCCCGGTGGGGGCTATGGCTACACCTTC
CASSPGGGYGYTF
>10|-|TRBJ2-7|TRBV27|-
TGTGCCAGCATTAGGTCCGAGCAGTACTTC
CASIRSEQYF
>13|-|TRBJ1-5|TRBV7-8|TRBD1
TGTGCCAGCAGTACTACAGGGGAAGAGCCCCAGCATTTT
CASSTTGEEPQHF
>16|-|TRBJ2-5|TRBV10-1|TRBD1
TGCGCCAGCAGTGAGGGGACAGGGGCCGGACAAGAGACCCAGTACTTC
CASSEGTGAGQETQYF
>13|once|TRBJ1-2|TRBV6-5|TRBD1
TGTGCCAGCAGACGGGACAGATCCTATGGCTACACCTTC
CASRRDRSYGYTF
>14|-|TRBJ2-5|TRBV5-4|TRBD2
TGTGCCAGCAGCTTACGGGAGGCCCAAGAGACCCAGTACTTC
CASSLREAQETQYF
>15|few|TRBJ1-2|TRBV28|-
TGTGCCAGCAGTTTATCAGGGACCCTTTCGGGCGAGAACACCTTC
CASSLSGTLSGENTF
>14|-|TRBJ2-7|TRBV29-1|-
TGCAGCGTAGGGCGGGGGCTCTCTTCCTACGAGCAGTACTTC
CSVGRGLSSYEQYF
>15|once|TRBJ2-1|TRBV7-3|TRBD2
TGTGCCAGCAGCCAGAACTTTGGGACTAACAATGAGCAGTTCTTC
CASSQNFGTNNEQFF